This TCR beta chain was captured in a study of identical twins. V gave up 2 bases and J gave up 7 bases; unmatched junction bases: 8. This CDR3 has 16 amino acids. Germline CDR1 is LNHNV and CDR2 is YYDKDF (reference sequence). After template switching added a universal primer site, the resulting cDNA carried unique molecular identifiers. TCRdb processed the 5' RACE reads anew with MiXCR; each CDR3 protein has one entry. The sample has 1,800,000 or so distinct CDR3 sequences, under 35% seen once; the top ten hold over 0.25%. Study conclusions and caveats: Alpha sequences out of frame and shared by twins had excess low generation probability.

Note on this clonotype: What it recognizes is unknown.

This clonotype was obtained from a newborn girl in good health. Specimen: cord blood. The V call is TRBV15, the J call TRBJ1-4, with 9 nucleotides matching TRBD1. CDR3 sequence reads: CATSRTGGAFSEKLFF. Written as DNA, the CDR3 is TGTGCCACCAGCAGAACAGGGGGCGCATTCTCTGAAAAACTGTTTTTT.